What follows are 23 T cell receptor beta chains derived from one specimen sequenced in a study of CD8+ T cells in alopecia areata. Investigators isolated RNA and reverse transcribed it into cDNA to act as the sequencing template. Generated by immunoSEQ multiplex PCR, the TCRdb table keeps only in-frame clones and is missing some. The sample has 110,000 to 150,000 clones; 62% are singletons. Sequencing was done on a sample of CD8+ T cells sorted from blood. All receptors derive from a human donor in good health.

The chain employs TRBV10-3 and TRBJ1-5; no reliable D call. Germline values: CDR1 ENHRY, CDR2 SYGVKD. This CDR3 comprises 13 residues. V was clipped by 6 bases and J by 4 bases, with 10 bases between them. CDR3 DNA: TGTGCCATCAGCGAGGGCGGTAATCAGCCCCAGCATTTT. It specifies CAISEGGNQPQHF.

This chain links TRBV5-6 with TRBJ2-7; 10 bases align to TRBD1. CDR1 is SGHDT and CDR2 is YYEEEE in the germline V gene. The V gene end was trimmed by 3 bases and the J gene end by 4 bases; junction bases not matched to a gene: 4. The CDR3 length is 14 residues. Here the CDR3 reads CASSSGTGVYEQYF. CDR3 nucleotide sequence: TGTGCCAGCAGCTCAGGGACAGGGGTGTACGAGCAGTACTTC.

The chain links TRBV29-1 to TRBJ2-1; perhaps D is TRBD1 or TRBD2 (5 bases each). Trimming removed 2 bases at V and 2 bases at J, with 7 bases between. There are 13 residues in the CDR3. In germline, CDR1 is SQVTM, CDR2 ANQGSEA. CDR3 loop: CSVERDPYNEQFF. The CDR3 bases are TGCAGCGTTGAACGGGACCCCTACAATGAGCAGTTCTTC.

This clone was counted a few times. The J gene is TRBJ2-3, the V gene TRBV29-1, with TRBD1 matching over 8 bases. Germline CDR1 is SQVTM and CDR2 is ANQGSEA. This CDR3 comprises 15 residues. The ends lost 1 base at V and 4 bases at J; junction bases unmatched: 7. DNA for the CDR3: TGCAGCGTTGAAGCTTGGACAGGGAGTGCAGATACGCAGTATTTT. This sequence encodes CSVEAWTGSADTQYF.

V and J are TRBV6-1 and TRBJ1-1, with a weak D call TRBD1 (6 bases). V gave up 7 bases and J gave up 8 bases, with 11 bases separating them. Germline loops: CDR1 MNHNS, CDR2 SASEGT. The CDR3 is made up of 11 amino acids. The CDR3 loop reads CASTIGTEAFF. The CDR3 DNA reads TGTGCCAGCACTATAGGGACAGAAGCTTTCTTT.

This clone was observed a few times. This chain links TRBV7-9 with TRBJ2-5, with no clear D. The CDR3 spans 13 residues. Germline V CDR1 and CDR2: SEHNR, FQNEAQ (reference sequence). V was clipped by 5 bases and J by 4 bases, with 11 bases between them. This chain's CDR3 is CASSPVGLETQYF. DNA for the CDR3: TGTGCCAGCAGCCCTGTGGGGTTAGAGACCCAGTACTTC.

The gene calls are TRBV30 and TRBJ2-3, with TRBD1 as a possible D gene (5 bases). The CDR3 totals 14 residues. Trimming took off 0 bases at V and 0 bases at J, with 7 bases between the two ends. Germline V CDR1 and CDR2: GTSNPN, SVGIG (reference sequence). CDR3 protein: CAWSVKGSTDTQYF. CDR3 nucleotide sequence: TGTGCCTGGAGTGTGAAGGGGAGCACAGATACGCAGTATTTT.

The chain recombines TRBV19 with TRBJ2-7; 9 positions agree with TRBD2. Germline CDR1 LNHDA, CDR2 SQIVND (reference sequence). The CDR3 covers 13 residues. The trim removed 3 bases at V and 3 bases at J, leaving 0 bases unmatched. The CDR3 spells CASSMTSGYEQYF. CDR3 in DNA: TGTGCCAGTAGTATGACTAGCGGCTACGAGCAGTACTTC.

V is TRBV27 and J is TRBJ2-2; the match to TRBD1 covers 7 bases. The CDR3 runs to 17 residues. J lost 5 bases, V lost 1 base, and 10 bases had no gene match. CDR1 is MNHEY, CDR2 SMNVEV, per germline (reference sequence). The CDR3 is CASSLLGQRTGTGELFF. The CDR3 region has the DNA TGTGCCAGCAGTTTATTGGGACAGAGGACGGGAACCGGGGAGCTGTTTTTT.

In its sample, this clone was seen a few times. Other DNA sequences in this sample translate to the same CDR3. The chain has TRBV7-9 and TRBJ1-5, with unresolved D. Germline CDR1 and CDR2: SEHNR and FQNEAQ (reference sequence). V was trimmed by 3 bases and J by 2 bases, leaving 2 bases between them. The CDR3 extends over 12 amino acids. The CDR3: CASSLGNQPQHF. The CDR3 bases are TGTGCCAGCAGCTTGGGCAATCAGCCCCAGCATTTT.

V usage is TRBV27 and J usage is TRBJ2-7; D gene unclear. Germline loops: CDR1 MNHEY, CDR2 SMNVEV (reference sequence). The CDR3 is 11 amino acids. V lost 4 bases and J lost 4, with 5 bases in between. Here the CDR3 DNA reads TGTGCCAGCAGTTCGCGATACGAGCAGTACTTC. It encodes CASSSRYEQYF.

This chain joins TRBV28 and TRBJ2-7, with D possibly matching TRBD1 (6 bases). The CDR3 spans 13 residues. Trimming took off 5 bases at V and 3 bases at J, with 11 bases between the two ends. Germline V gene sequence: CDR1 MDHEN, CDR2 SYDVKM. The CDR3 region has the DNA TGTGCCAGCAGTCTCGGACAGTTCTACGAGCAGTACTTC. This sequence encodes CASSLGQFYEQYF.

This clone was detected once. J is TRBJ1-1 and V is TRBV25-1; D unclear. CDR1 and CDR2 from the germline V gene are MGHDK and SYGVNS. V lost 6 bases and J 6 bases, leaving 8 bases between the germline ends. The CDR3 has 11 residues. The CDR3 nucleotides read TGTGCCAGCAGGGGTGGTTCTGAAGCTTTCTTT. Its protein product is CASRGGSEAFF.

There are a few counts of this clone. The chain recombines TRBV2 with TRBJ2-2; D might be TRBD2 (6 bases). Germline V gene data show CDR1 as SNHLY and CDR2 as FYNNEI. V lost 4 bases, J lost 4 bases, and 16 bases lay in between. The CDR3 length is 16 residues. The CDR3 spells CASSGGEKTLTGELFF. CDR3 in DNA: TGTGCCAGCAGTGGGGGGGAGAAAACCCTCACCGGGGAGCTGTTTTTT. Supplemented by reference TRBV2 and TRBJ2-2, the full variable domain reads EPEVTQTPSHQVTQMGQEVILRCVPISNHLYFYWYRQILGQKVEFLVSFYNNEISEKSEIFDDQFSVERPDGSNFTLKIRSTKLEDSAMYFCASSGGEKTLTGELFFGEGSRLTVL.

Here the CDR3 DNA reads TGTGCCAGCTCCCCGGCTAGCGTAGGCTACGAGCAGTACTTC. Its protein product is CASSPASVGYEQYF. This chain joins TRBV11-2 and TRBJ2-7, with D possibly being TRBD2 (6 bases). Germline V gene data show CDR1 as SGHAT and CDR2 as FQNNGV. This CDR3 is built from 14 residues. V gave up 8 bases and J gave up 3 bases, with 17 bases separating them.

The V and J genes are TRBV7-9 and TRBJ2-3; TRBD1 matches at 7 bases. This CDR3 comprises 15 residues. In germline, CDR1 is SEHNR, CDR2 FQNEAQ (reference sequence). Losses at the gene ends were 5 bases for V and 1 base for J; bases not matched to a gene: 6. The CDR3 DNA sequence: TGTGCCAGCAGCCGAGACGGGACAGGCACAGATACGCAGTATTTT. Its protein is CASSRDGTGTDTQYF.

This clone showed up just a few times. The chain recombines TRBV29-1 with TRBJ2-1; 9 bases fit TRBD2. Trimming at V came to 6 bases and at J to 7 bases, leaving 10 bases not matched to a gene. This CDR3 is 14 amino acids long. CDR1 is SQVTM and CDR2 is ANQGSEA in the germline V gene. This chain's CDR3 is CSVGGRVRRNEQFF. DNA for the CDR3: TGCAGCGTGGGCGGGAGGGTCCGGCGGAATGAGCAGTTCTTC.

This chain links TRBV4-1 with TRBJ2-5, with D perhaps TRBD1 (7 bases). The CDR3 length is 15 residues. Trimming shortened V by 2 bases and J by 5 bases, and 15 bases separated the two germline ends. Germline CDR1 reads MGHRA; CDR2 reads YSYEKL. The DNA of the CDR3 is TGCGCCAGCAGCCAAAAGACAGGGACTTGGGAGACCCAGTACTTC. Protein sequence: CASSQKTGTWETQYF.

The V call is TRBV29-1, the J call TRBJ2-1; the D is unclear. The germline V gene encodes CDR1 SQVTM and CDR2 ANQGSEA. Trimming left V 4 bases short and J 0 bases short, with 7 bases between. This CDR3 has 13 residues. DNA of the CDR3: TGCAGCGTTGCACTAAACTCCTACAATGAGCAGTTCTTC. Translation gives CSVALNSYNEQFF.

The chain uses TRBV7-2 and TRBJ2-4, with TRBD2 matching 8 bases. CDR3 length: 18 residues. Trimming removed 0 bases from V and 2 bases from J; junction bases left unmatched: 9. Germline V gene lookup returns CDR1 SGHTA and CDR2 FQGNSA. CDR3 nucleotides: TGTGCCAGCAGCTTAGCCTTCGGTAGCGGGACTTCCAAAAACATTCAGTACTTC. The encoded protein is CASSLAFGSGTSKNIQYF. The full variable domain, rest sourced from reference TRBV7-2 and TRBJ2-4, is GAGVSQSPSNKVTEKGKDVELRCDPISGHTALYWYRQSLGQGLEFLIYFQGNSAPDKSGLPSDRFSAERTGGSVSTLTIQRTQQEDSAVYLCASSLAFGSGTSKNIQYFGAGTRLSVL.

The chain employs TRBV29-1 and TRBJ2-2; D is perhaps TRBD2 (6 bases). V gave up 5 bases and J gave up 3 bases, with 7 bases separating them. The CDR3 is 12 residues long. From germline, CDR1 is SQVTM and CDR2 ANQGSEA. Here the CDR3 DNA reads TGCAGCGTTTGCGGGGACACCGGGGAGCTGTTTTTT. As protein: CSVCGDTGELFF.

The chain couples TRBV29-1 to TRBJ1-2, with unresolved D. The V end was cut by 4 bases, the J end by 4 bases, with 7 bases between. Germline V gives CDR1 SQVTM, CDR2 ANQGSEA. This CDR3 comprises 11 residues. DNA for the CDR3: TGCAGCGTTGCCAGTCGCTATGGCTACACCTTC. Translation gives CSVASRYGYTF.

This chain connects TRBV2 to TRBJ2-1; 15 bases agree with TRBD2. Germline assignment: CDR1 SNHLY and CDR2 FYNNEI. V was clipped by 6 bases and J by 0 bases; unmatched bases: 6. The CDR3 has 18 residues. CDR3 coding DNA: TGTGCCAGCAGGACGGGACTAGCGGGAGGACCCTCCTACAATGAGCAGTTCTTC. This codes for CASRTGLAGGPSYNEQFF.